The rows below give T cell receptor beta chains drawn from one sample of a study of Ad26.COV2.S vaccination and SARS-CoV-2 variants. Generated by immunoSEQ multiplex PCR, the TCRdb table keeps only in-frame clones and is missing some. The table includes approximately 350,000 clones, around 87% detected once. The starting material was peripheral blood, obtained in a trial of Ad26.COV2.S vaccine versus placebo. These receptors were taken from a person aged 18-65 years who received the Ad26.COV2.S COVID-19 vaccine or a placebo. Both conserved end residues are trimmed from each CDR3. The D gene is left open where the match is weak.

>TRBV6-5|TRBJ2-3|NA
ASGGLTDTQY
>TRBV18|TRBJ1-1|NA
ASSPPVPDGNTEAF
>TRBV3-1/TRBV3-2|TRBJ2-1|NA
ASSTGGGSYNEQF
>TRBV7-8|TRBJ1-2|NA
ASSLGGRYT
>TRBV5-1|TRBJ1-3|TRBD1
ASSFDRVENTIY
>TRBV18|TRBJ2-7|NA
ASSPSRHNSYEQY
>TRBV9|TRBJ2-3|NA
ASSVPGGPSTDTQY
>TRBV6-1|TRBJ1-5|NA
ASSEMYSSGQPQH
>TRBV6-5|TRBJ2-1|TRBD1
ASSSRTGKNEQF
>TRBV6-5|TRBJ2-2|NA
ASSYPGSGELF
>TRBV25-1|TRBJ1-2|NA
ASRLGRGYT
>TRBV21-1|TRBJ1-4|NA
ASSKRQDTNPPKLF
>TRBV27|TRBJ2-7|NA
ASSLSSPPYEQY
>TRBV5-6|TRBJ1-2|TRBD1
ASSLGDREYGYT
>TRBV7-8|TRBJ1-2|NA
ASSLSPGRRNYGYT
>TRBV7-3|TRBJ2-7|TRBD2
ASSQAGGPGDEQY
>TRBV5-4|TRBJ2-7|TRBD2
ASSLDSGADYEQY
>TRBV2|TRBJ2-2|NA
ASSELGARTGELF
>TRBV6-2/TRBV6-3|TRBJ1-2|NA
ASSFSSPRGYT
>TRBV5-6|TRBJ2-7|TRBD1
ASSPDRGLRPGEQY
>TRBV15|TRBJ1-3|TRBD1
ATSRTTRTGSGNTIY
>TRBV30|TRBJ1-1|TRBD1
AWSRDRGGTEAF
>TRBV2|TRBJ1-2|TRBD1
ASSRDRAFYGYT
>TRBV6-5|TRBJ2-7|NA
ASSNQYEQY
>TRBV19|TRBJ1-2|TRBD1
ASSPRGQGYGYT
>TRBV27|TRBJ1-5|NA
ASGVPRTANQPQH
>TRBV2|TRBJ1-2|TRBD1
ASSGRDRMNYGYT
>TRBV4-1|TRBJ2-7|NA
ASSQGSDSERRFYEQY
>TRBV5-6|TRBJ2-3|NA
ASSAVLGGTDTQY
>TRBV7-9|TRBJ2-2|NA
ASSPPTAGSLNTGELF
>TRBV3-1/TRBV3-2|TRBJ2-7|NA
ASSQAGGYEQY
>TRBV5-1|TRBJ1-2|TRBD1
ASSLAGTGSGYGYT
>TRBV5-1|TRBJ1-2|NA
ASSFDTTSSNYGYT
>TRBV3-1/TRBV3-2|TRBJ2-7|NA
ASSQDMTREQY
>TRBV6-5|TRBJ2-1|TRBD1
ASFDREPYNEQF
>TRBV27|TRBJ2-1|TRBD1
ASSLRQGVINEQF
>TRBV6-2/TRBV6-3|TRBJ2-7|NA
ASSSLGQYYEQY
>TRBV27|TRBJ2-5|NA
ASSPTGLLETQY
>TRBV6-6|TRBJ1-3|NA
ASSQDRNTIY
>TRBV5-4|TRBJ1-1|NA
ASSLGGEAF
>TRBV6-5|TRBJ1-2|TRBD1
ASSYSRTGDGYT
>TRBV5-4|TRBJ2-1|NA
ASSLGVEQF
>TRBV19|TRBJ1-3|NA
ASSIRIWNTIY
>TRBV12-5|TRBJ2-7|NA
ASGFDNVYEQY
>TRBV19|TRBJ1-5|NA
ASSIRVPSNQPQH
>TRBV27|TRBJ2-7|NA
ASSLLGPYEQY
>TRBV24-1|TRBJ1-6|NA
ATSDLGNSPLH
>TRBV11-2|TRBJ2-1|NA
ASSPVPNEQF
>TRBV4-1|TRBJ1-1|NA
ASSQAPTGWAF
>TRBV9|TRBJ2-3|TRBD1
ASSVGDRGSDTQY
>TRBV18|TRBJ1-2|NA
ASSPTEYGYT